This TCR beta chain derives from a study of identical twins. Whole-study findings and limits: Memory repertoires showed no such pattern, whereas abundant cord blood beta clonotypes carried fewer insertions. Sequences that were beta out-of-frame showed weaker excess twin sharing.

The authors used template switching to add a universal primer site and gave cDNA unique molecular identifiers. Each CDR3 protein is one row after TCRdb ran MiXCR on the 5' RACE reads. The data hold 1.5 million to 2 million distinct CDR3 sequences, with 25% to 35% observed a single time. About this clonotype: Its antigen is still unknown.

The CDR3 extends over 15 amino acids. The ends were cut back, 3 bases at V and 0 bases at J, with 12 bases in the middle. Germline CDR1 is GTSNPN and CDR2 is SVGIG (reference sequence). The source material was cord blood. V gene TRBV30 combines with J gene TRBJ2-4, with D possibly matching TRBD1 (6 bases). The TCR sequence derives from a newborn girl in good health. Here the CDR3 reads CAWRRQDIAKNIQYF. CDR3 bases: TGTGCCTGGAGACGACAGGATATAGCCAAAAACATTCAGTACTTC.